There are a few counts of the clone carrying this T cell receptor beta chain. Its antigen is still unknown. The germline V gene has CDR1 MNHNS and CDR2 SASEGT. There are 12 residues in the CDR3. The ends were cut back, 2 bases at V and 7 bases at J, with 8 bases in the middle. These data are taken from a study of T cell repertoires in cytomegalovirus infection. From the reads, TCRdb called clonotypes with MiXCR, one entry per CDR3 protein. The repertoire includes 650,000 to 900,000 distinct CDR3 sequences, almost 30% of them detected once, and about 12% sits in the top ten. The sequence came from a human donor in good health (CMV status not recorded). Some clones in this sample may be carry-over from other donors' samples. The chain employs TRBV6-1 and TRBJ1-2; the D is unclear. Specimen: cultured CD8+ T cells from PBMCs, collected from culture after CMV antigen stimulation. CDR3 sequence (DNA): TGTGCCAGCAGTGAAAGAGGGATTGGCTACACCTTC. Translated, it gives CASSERGIGYTF.